These T cell receptor beta chains were read from a single sample in a study of T cell responses to AZD1222 COVID-19 vaccine. Sequencing was performed with immunoSEQ multiplex PCR; in TCRdb, only in-frame clones are kept and a portion is missing. The sample yields 95,000 to 150,000 clones, roughly 86% seen once. This material consisted of peripheral blood, taken 28 days after the second AZD1222 dose. The receptors derive from an adult who received the AZD1222 COVID-19 vaccine. The CDR3 runs from the conserved cysteine through the conserved F or W. The D gene is left open where the match is weak. Size tells how often a clone was seen (once, few, many) or the class of an expanded clone, and some rows leave it out.

V,D,J,size,CDR3,DNA
TRBV3-1/TRBV3-2,NA,TRBJ2-1,NA,CASSLPEAGGGEQFF,TGTGCCAGCAGCCTCCCCGAAGCAGGGGGGGGTGAGCAGTTCTTC
TRBV24-1,NA,TRBJ2-3,NA,CATSDLVTDTQYF,TGTGCCACCAGTGATTTGGTCACAGATACGCAGTATTTT
TRBV11-2,NA,TRBJ2-7,NA,CASTVSRHYEQYF,TGTGCCAGCACCGTTAGTCGCCACTACGAGCAGTACTTC
TRBV27,NA,TRBJ1-2,NA,CASSFRSKYGYTF,TGTGCCAGCAGTTTTAGGTCCAAATATGGCTACACCTTC
TRBV29-1,NA,TRBJ1-2,NA,CSVGLSPGASTIYGYTF,TGCAGCGTTGGGCTCAGCCCAGGAGCTAGCACCATATATGGCTACACCTTC
TRBV11-1,NA,TRBJ2-1,NA,CATRPRSSYNEQFF,TGTGCCACTCGCCCCAGGAGCTCCTACAATGAGCAGTTCTTC
TRBV12-3/TRBV12-4,TRBD1,TRBJ1-2,once,CASSFQGELRYTF,TGTGCCAGCAGTTTCCAGGGGGAACTTCGCTACACCTTC
TRBV7-2,NA,TRBJ2-2,NA,CASSPWRGNTGELFF,TGTGCCAGCAGCCCATGGCGGGGGAACACCGGGGAGCTGTTTTTT
TRBV11-2,NA,TRBJ2-3,NA,CASSLTGITEDTQYF,TGTGCCAGCAGCTTAACAGGGATTACGGAAGATACGCAGTATTTT
TRBV7-9,NA,TRBJ2-2,NA,CASSLRKLQLDTGELFF,TGTGCCAGCAGCTTACGGAAATTGCAGCTCGACACCGGGGAGCTGTTTTTT
TRBV7-9,TRBD1,TRBJ1-3,NA,CASNTGGGNTIYF,TGTGCCAGCAACACAGGGGGCGGAAACACCATATATTTT
TRBV5-1,TRBD2,TRBJ2-5,NA,CASSLEGSGGTQYF,TGCGCCAGCAGCTTGGAGGGTAGCGGGGGCACCCAGTACTTC
TRBV30,NA,TRBJ2-1,NA,CAWSVGLQKQFF,TGTGCCTGGAGTGTAGGACTACAAAAGCAGTTCTTC
TRBV7-2,NA,TRBJ1-6,NA,CASSKTGTANSPLHF,TGTGCCAGCAGTAAGACGGGGACGGCAAATTCACCCCTCCACTTT
TRBV19,NA,TRBJ1-2,NA,CASSQGPYGYTF,TGTGCCAGTAGTCAGGGGCCCTATGGCTACACCTTC
TRBV29-1,NA,TRBJ1-4,once,CSVVDDFREKLFF,TGCAGCGTTGTGGATGATTTCAGAGAAAAACTGTTTTTT
TRBV11-3,NA,TRBJ2-1,NA,CASSLDHNEQFF,TGTGCCAGCAGCTTAGACCACAATGAGCAGTTCTTC
TRBV27,TRBD1,TRBJ1-5,once,CASKAGTGGSQPQHF,TGTGCCAGCAAAGCCGGGACAGGGGGCTCTCAGCCCCAGCATTTT
TRBV19,NA,TRBJ2-7,NA,CASSISDRLSSYEQYF,TGTGCCAGTAGTATTTCAGACAGGCTGAGCTCCTACGAGCAGTACTTC
TRBV5-5,NA,TRBJ1-6,NA,CASSRPTGGSPLHF,TGTGCCAGCAGCAGACCAACCGGCGGATCACCCCTCCACTTT
TRBV10-3,NA,TRBJ2-5,NA,CAISESNGGWAKTQYF,TGTGCCATCAGTGAGTCGAACGGGGGCTGGGCGAAGACCCAGTACTTC
TRBV19,NA,TRBJ1-6,NA,CASSIDSPARANSPLHF,TGTGCCAGTAGTATAGATTCCCCGGCCAGGGCGAATTCACCCCTCCACTTT
TRBV7-8,TRBD1,TRBJ1-2,NA,CASSRTGGGRANYGYTF,TGTGCCAGCAGTAGGACAGGGGGCGGGAGGGCTAACTATGGCTACACCTTC
TRBV9,NA,TRBJ1-4,NA,CASSGPGTRGEKLFF,TGTGCCAGCAGCGGTCCAGGGACGAGGGGTGAAAAACTGTTTTTT
TRBV19,NA,TRBJ1-1,NA,CASRNLPDSEAFF,TGTGCCAGTAGAAACCTGCCAGACAGTGAAGCTTTCTTT
TRBV11-3,TRBD1,TRBJ2-7,NA,CASSLWDREYEQYF,TGTGCCAGCAGCTTATGGGACAGGGAGTACGAGCAGTACTTC